This T cell receptor beta chain was documented in a study of shared clonotypes between healthy human individuals. The CDR3 length is 16 residues. The J segment lost 5 bases and the V segment lost 5 bases, leaving 13 bases of the junction unmatched. Germline-derived CDR1 and CDR2 are SQVTM and ANQGSEA. Profiling relied on immunoSEQ multiplex PCR, and the TCRdb table lists in-frame clones only, not all of them. The repertoire holds approximately 1,500,000 clones, with 95% to 99% as singletons. Sequenced: naive CD4+ T cells sorted from blood. Subset given: CD45RA+ positively selected. This TCR was sampled from a man aged 30 to 45 in good health. V usage is TRBV29-1 and J usage is TRBJ2-5, with 11 positions matching TRBD2. The CDR3 DNA reads TGCAGCGTTTTAGTGGGACTAGCGGTTGGAATGGAGACCCAGTACTTC. Amino acids: CSVLVGLAVGMETQYF.